This TCR beta chain was sequenced for a study of Graves' ophthalmopathy and Graves' hyperthyroidism. The CDR3 runs to 11 residues. Germline-derived CDR1 and CDR2 are SGHTA and FQGNSA. The TCR beta CDR3 regions underwent amplification from RNA transcripts. The first round was an RT-PCR with HTBI primers, and the second round was a multiplex PCR. A single record per CDR3 protein comes from TCRdb applying MiXCR to the multiplex PCR reads. The profile shows a few hundred thousand distinct CDR3 sequences, 21% of them singletons. This clonotype came up once. A read error may be the cause here, since a much bigger clone is one base away.

The source material was peripheral blood. This receptor was taken from a young woman with stable Graves' hyperthyroidism. The chain couples TRBV7-2 to TRBJ2-7; D is uncertain. The DNA for the CDR3 is TGTGCCAGCAGCGAGAAATACGAGCAGTGCTTC. Protein: CASSEKYEQCF. The full variable domain, its missing parts supplied by reference TRBV7-2 and TRBJ2-7, is GAGVSQSPSNKVTEKGKDVELRCDPISGHTALYWYRQSLGQGLEFLIYFQGNSAPDKSGLPSDRFSAERTGGSVSTLTIQRTQQEDSAVYLCASSEKYEQCFGPGTRLTVT.